One and the same sample provided the 29 T cell receptor beta chains below, sequenced in a study of technical replicates of blood from a handful of donors. The method was immunoSEQ multiplex PCR; TCRdb's version includes in-frame clones alone and lacks a portion of them. Of about 80,000 clones in the sample, about nine tenths were seen once. Sequencing was carried out using T cells isolated from PBMCs. Every receptor here comes from a human donor in good health.

V is TRBV2 and J is TRBJ2-1, with 8 bases that match TRBD2. With V trimmed by 2 bases and J by 3 bases, 3 bases remained unmatched. This CDR3 spans 15 amino acids. From germline, CDR1 is SNHLY and CDR2 FYNNEI. CDR3 protein: CASSEISGSYNEQFF. The CDR3 DNA reads as TGTGCCAGCAGTGAAATCAGCGGGAGCTACAATGAGCAGTTCTTC.

The V call is TRBV28, the J call TRBJ1-3; tentative D call: TRBD1 (6 bases). The CDR3 has 15 residues. Germline lookup yields CDR1 MDHEN and CDR2 SYDVKM. Trimming removed 5 bases from V and 0 bases from J, with 11 bases in between. The DNA of the CDR3 is TGTGCCAGCAGTAGACAGGCAAGCTCTGGAAACACCATATATTTT. Translated: CASSRQASSGNTIYF.

The chain has TRBV6-1 and TRBJ2-5; 9 bases match TRBD2. This CDR3 has 14 residues. J lost 4 bases, V lost 8 bases, and 8 bases had no gene match. In germline, CDR1 is MNHNS, CDR2 SASEGT. This CDR3 reads CASYEGGGAETQYF. CDR3 coding DNA: TGTGCCAGCTACGAGGGCGGGGGGGCAGAGACCCAGTACTTC.

V is TRBV28 and J is TRBJ2-5, with no clear D. The CDR3 runs to 14 residues. The V end lost 1 base, the J end lost 7 bases, and 13 bases lay between the germline ends. CDR1 and CDR2 (germline): MDHEN, SYDVKM. The CDR3 here is CASSLFAGLGTQYF. The CDR3 DNA is TGTGCCAGCAGTTTATTCGCAGGCCTGGGGACCCAGTACTTC. The entire variable domain, with the rest obtained from reference TRBV28 and TRBJ2-5, is as follows: DVKVTQSSRYLVKRTGEKVFLECVQDMDHENMFWYRQDPGLGLRLIYFSYDVKMKEKGDIPEGYSVSREKKERFSLILESASTNQTSMYLCASSLFAGLGTQYFGPGTRLLVL.

The V and J genes are TRBV4-3 and TRBJ1-2; D remains unclear. Germline V gene data show CDR1 as LGHNA and CDR2 as YSLEER. Trimming removed 0 bases at V and 5 bases at J, with 10 bases between. This CDR3 contains 14 residues. CDR3 in DNA: TGCGCCAGCAGCCAAGACGGCGGGATTTATGGCTACACCTTC. Protein: CASSQDGGIYGYTF.

The rearrangement uses TRBV4-1 and TRBJ2-7; no firm D call. Per germline, CDR1 MGHRA and CDR2 YSYEKL. The CDR3 covers 16 residues. V lost 1 base and J lost 0, with 13 bases in between. CDR3 nucleotide sequence: TGCGCCAGCAGCCAAGTTCATAAGAGATACTCCTACGAGCAGTACTTC. Translation gives CASSQVHKRYSYEQYF.

The V and J genes are TRBV2 and TRBJ1-2; D might be TRBD1 (6 bases). Germline CDR1 reads SNHLY; CDR2 reads FYNNEI. This CDR3 is built from 12 residues. Deletions cut 6 bases from V and 6 bases from J, with 11 bases between. CDR3 loop: CASRLDSNGYTF. The CDR3 DNA is TGTGCCAGCAGGCTGGACAGCAATGGCTACACCTTC. The full variable domain, in which reference TRBV2 and TRBJ1-2 provide the parts outside the CDR3, is EPEVTQTPSHQVTQMGQEVILRCVPISNHLYFYWYRQILGQKVEFLVSFYNNEISEKSEIFDDQFSVERPDGSNFTLKIRSTKLEDSAMYFCASRLDSNGYTFGSGTRLTVV.

V gene TRBV28 combines with J gene TRBJ2-1; possible D gene TRBD2, 5 bases. CDR1 is MDHEN and CDR2 is SYDVKM in the germline V gene. CDR3 size: 17 residues. Trimming removed 3 bases at V and 0 bases at J, with 15 bases between. The CDR3 nucleotides are TGTGCCAGCAGTTTCCCCTTGTTGGAGGTCTCCTACAATGAGCAGTTCTTC. The encoded protein is CASSFPLLEVSYNEQFF.

The chain has TRBV29-1 and TRBJ1-1; D remains unclear. The CDR3 is 12 residues long. The V end lost 8 bases, the J end lost 0 bases, and 10 bases lay between the germline ends. Germline loops: CDR1 SQVTM, CDR2 ANQGSEA. For the CDR3, the DNA is TGCAGCCCAGTGGACTTGAACACTGAAGCTTTCTTT. Residues: CSPVDLNTEAFF.

The chain combines TRBV7-9 with TRBJ1-4; 9 nucleotides agree with TRBD1. The CDR3 extends over 14 amino acids. The ends lost 1 base at V and 8 bases at J; junction bases unmatched: 2. In germline, CDR1 is SEHNR, CDR2 FQNEAQ (reference sequence). The CDR3 sequence: CASSLGTGEEKLFF. The CDR3 nucleotides read TGTGCCAGCAGCTTAGGGACAGGGGAAGAAAAACTGTTTTTT.

The J gene is TRBJ1-5, the V gene TRBV19, with 9 positions matching TRBD1. This CDR3 region has 15 residues. Germline loops: CDR1 LNHDA, CDR2 SQIVND (reference sequence). With 9 bases clipped from V and 9 bases from J, the junction kept 15 bases outside the gene matches. CDR3 amino acids: CASQLPDTGGLPQHF. CDR3 sequence (DNA): TGTGCCAGCCAGTTACCGGATACAGGGGGCCTGCCCCAGCATTTT.

CDR3 in DNA: TGTGCCAGTAGCTTTAGCGGGAGGGCCGGAAGGTTCTTC. This sequence encodes CASSFSGRAGRFF. The chain carries TRBV19 and TRBJ2-1, with 11 bases lining up with TRBD2. CDR1 and CDR2 (germline): LNHDA, SQIVND (reference sequence). The CDR3 totals 13 residues. V lost 6 bases, J lost 15 bases, and 10 bases stayed unmatched.

The genes are TRBV7-8 and TRBJ2-3, with 8 bases fitting TRBD2. The CDR3 consists of 15 residues. Germline lookup yields CDR1 SGHVS and CDR2 FQNEAQ. The ends lost 3 bases at V and 4 bases at J; junction bases unmatched: 6. The CDR3 DNA sequence: TGTGCCAGCAGCTTTTCGGGAGGGCAGGCAGATACGCAGTATTTT. Translated, it gives CASSFSGGQADTQYF. Together with reference TRBV7-8 and TRBJ2-3, the CDR3 gives the full variable domain: GAGVSQSPRYKVAKRGQDVALRCDPISGHVSLFWYQQALGQGPEFLTYFQNEAQLDKSGLPSDRFFAERPEGSVSTLKIQRTQQEDSAVYLCASSFSGGQADTQYFGPGTRLTVL.

CDR3 sequence: CAWRPDSIYGYTF. The CDR3 nucleotides read TGTGCCTGGAGGCCGGACAGCATCTATGGCTACACCTTC. The V and J genes are TRBV30 and TRBJ1-2; D is perhaps TRBD1 (6 bases). Looked up from germline, CDR1 is GTSNPN and CDR2 is SVGIG (reference sequence). V was cut by 3 bases and J by 4 bases, with 12 bases left in between. The CDR3 runs to 13 residues.

The chain recombines TRBV7-8 with TRBJ2-6; D gene unclear. V was cut by 5 bases and J by 0 bases, with 8 bases left in between. The CDR3 runs 15 residues. CDR1 and CDR2 (germline): SGHVS, FQNEAQ. CDR3 nucleotide sequence: TGTGCCAGCAGCCGTTTTGTCTCTGGGGCCAACGTCCTGACTTTC. It translates to CASSRFVSGANVLTF.

The V gene is TRBV4-3, the J gene TRBJ2-7; 10 bases are a match to TRBD2. There are 17 residues in the CDR3. The germline CDR1 and CDR2 sequences are LGHNA and YSLEER. V was pared by 4 bases and J by 4 bases, with 13 bases of the junction left unmatched. CDR3 sequence reads: CASSPASGRAFSYEQYF. CDR3 nucleotides: TGCGCCAGCAGCCCTGCCAGCGGGAGGGCCTTTTCGTACGAGCAGTACTTC.

The chain combines TRBV5-1 with TRBJ2-3; TRBD2 matches at 10 bases. Germline CDR1 SGHRS, CDR2 YFSETQ. This CDR3 has 16 residues. V dropped 5 bases and J dropped 3; count of bases not matched to a gene: 9. The CDR3 DNA is TGCGCCAGCAGAAGGCTAGCGGGAGAAAGGACAGATACGCAGTATTTT. Its protein is CASRRLAGERTDTQYF.

The rearrangement uses TRBV6-5 and TRBJ2-7, with 8 bases aligning to TRBD2. CDR3 length equals 16 residues. The trim removed 0 bases at V and 4 bases at J, leaving 8 bases unmatched. The germline CDR1 and CDR2 sequences are MNHEY and SVGAGI. CDR3: CASSYSSGSAKYEQYF. The CDR3 DNA follows: TGTGCCAGCAGTTACTCCAGCGGGAGCGCGAAATACGAGCAGTACTTC.

The rearrangement uses TRBV10-1 and TRBJ2-1, with 10 bases fitting TRBD2. CDR3 length equals 14 residues. J was trimmed by 6 bases and V by 4 bases; bases with no gene match: 3. CDR1 and CDR2 from the germline V gene are WNHNN and SYGVQD (reference sequence). The DNA for the CDR3 is TGCGCCAGCAGTGCTACTAGCGGGGTCAATGAGCAGTTCTTC. It encodes CASSATSGVNEQFF.

This chain uses TRBV5-4 with TRBJ2-7; 8 nucleotides agree with TRBD1. The CDR3 spans 17 residues. Looked up from germline, CDR1 is SGHNT and CDR2 is YYREEE (reference sequence). The J segment lost 4 bases and the V segment lost 0 bases, leaving 12 bases of the junction unmatched. The CDR3 spells CASSLEVTDRAYYEQYF. The CDR3 bases are TGTGCCAGCAGCTTGGAAGTTACGGACAGGGCATATTACGAGCAGTACTTC.

The chain couples TRBV30 to TRBJ1-5; TRBD1 agrees at 8 bases. The CDR3 is 15 amino acids. The J segment lost 0 bases and the V segment lost 3 bases, leaving 4 bases of the junction unmatched. Germline-derived CDR1 and CDR2 are GTSNPN and SVGIG (reference sequence). CDR3 protein: CAWSADRDSNQPQHF. CDR3 DNA sequence: TGTGCCTGGAGCGCGGACAGGGATAGCAATCAGCCCCAGCATTTT.

The chain has TRBV4-3 and TRBJ2-3, with 9 bases identical to TRBD1. Germline-derived CDR1 and CDR2 are LGHNA and YSLEER. The CDR3 covers 12 residues. Losses at the gene ends were 1 base for V and 10 bases for J; bases not matched to a gene: 0. The CDR3 DNA reads TGCGCCAGCAGCCAAGGGGACAGGGCGCAGTATTTT. Protein product: CASSQGDRAQYF.

The chain joins TRBV7-2 to TRBJ1-2; D remains ambiguous. The germline V gene encodes CDR1 SGHTA and CDR2 FQGNSA. V was trimmed by 3 bases and J by 5 bases, leaving 19 bases between them. The CDR3 is 16 residues long. The CDR3 loop is CASSFEVGPLPYGYTF. CDR3 DNA: TGTGCCAGCAGCTTTGAGGTCGGTCCTCTCCCTTATGGCTACACCTTC.

The chain combines TRBV19 with TRBJ2-3, with a possible D match to TRBD2 (5 bases). Trimming removed 3 bases from V and 2 bases from J, with 15 bases in between. This CDR3 region has 16 residues. CDR1 LNHDA and CDR2 SQIVND come from the germline V gene (reference sequence). This chain's CDR3 is CASSMTGSWNTDTQYF. In DNA, the CDR3 is TGTGCCAGTAGTATGACTGGGAGTTGGAACACAGATACGCAGTATTTT.

The gene calls are TRBV10-1 and TRBJ1-4; D gene ambiguous. This CDR3 is 15 amino acids long. CDR1 is WNHNN, CDR2 SYGVQD, per germline (reference sequence). Trimming removed 4 bases at V and 2 bases at J, with 11 bases between. This CDR3 is CASSAGVGTNEKLFF. Here the CDR3 DNA reads TGCGCCAGCAGTGCCGGGGTCGGGACTAATGAAAAACTGTTTTTT.

The chain employs TRBV10-3 and TRBJ1-2, with D perhaps TRBD1 (6 bases). The V and J ends lost 6 bases and 4 bases respectively, with 9 bases between them. The CDR3 runs 12 residues. CDR1 is ENHRY, CDR2 SYGVKD, per germline. The CDR3 DNA sequence: TGTGCCATCAGAGGACAGACCTATGGCTACACCTTC. Protein product: CAIRGQTYGYTF.

In nucleotides, the CDR3 is TGTGCCAGCGCCTTAGGTGGCAGGGCACTCCATTATGGCTACACCTTC. It encodes CASALGGRALHYGYTF. V is TRBV27 and J is TRBJ1-2, with a tentative D call TRBD1 (5 bases). This CDR3 spans 16 amino acids. The germline V gene has CDR1 MNHEY and CDR2 SMNVEV (reference sequence). The germline V and J ends were trimmed by 8 bases and 5 bases, with 24 bases remaining between them.

The genes are TRBV9 and TRBJ1-2; no clear D gene. Per germline, CDR1 SGDLS and CDR2 YYNGEE. The CDR3 covers 14 residues. Trimming stripped 2 bases from V and 2 bases from J, with 10 bases between. CDR3 region: CASSVGRENYGYTF. DNA of the CDR3: TGTGCCAGCAGCGTGGGTAGGGAGAACTATGGCTACACCTTC. Based on the CDR3 plus reference TRBV9 and TRBJ1-2, the full variable domain is DSGVTQTPKHLITATGQRVTLRCSPRSGDLSVYWYQQSLDQGLQFLIQYYNGEERAKGNILERFSAQQFPDLHSELNLSSLELGDSALYFCASSVGRENYGYTFGSGTRLTVV.

This chain connects TRBV6-1 to TRBJ1-1, with TRBD1 as a possible D gene (6 bases). V lost 6 bases, J lost 7 bases, and 15 bases lay in between. CDR3 length: 13 residues. Germline assignment: CDR1 MNHNS and CDR2 SASEGT. The chain's CDR3 is CASRRTVESEAFF. The CDR3 bases are TGTGCCAGCAGGCGGACAGTAGAAAGTGAAGCTTTCTTT.